This T cell receptor (beta chain) was sequenced for a study of HIV-infected children after antiretroviral therapy interruption. Study-level information: Recorded EBV and CMV exposure existed for most children.

Unique molecular identifiers were included in an RNA-based 3' RACE TCR library. From the 3' RACE reads, TCRdb called clonotypes with MiXCR, one entry per CDR3 protein. The data show fewer than 20,000 distinct CDR3 sequences, roughly 3.5% seen once. This sample's treatment: PENTA 11 planned treatment interruption arm or continuous ART arm. This clonotype was recorded a few times. The CDR3 sequence is 11 residues long. Between the trimmed V and J ends, which lost 0 bases and 7 bases, there was a span of 7 bases. Germline values: CDR1 SQVTM, CDR2 ANQGSEA. This rearrangement joins TRBV29-1 to TRBJ2-7, with D unresolved. Material: CD45RA+ CD4+ T cells from PBMCs, obtained from a donor given antiretroviral therapy, either interrupted or continuous. This sample's subset: naive CD4+ CD45RA+ CD45RO- T cells. This receptor was taken from a child younger than 18 with HIV. CDR3 bases: TGCAGCGTTGAAGAGGTGGGGGAGCAGTACTTC. Its translation: CSVEEVGEQYF.